The sequence of this T cell receptor beta chain was determined in a study of CD8+CD57+ T cells in acquired aplastic anemia. Across the whole study: Sorted CD4+ plus CD8+ cells gave DNA averaging 3.2 ug.

Trimming took off 4 bases at V and 6 bases at J, with 10 bases between the two ends. The CDR3 length is 13 residues. Germline CDR1 and CDR2: SGDLS and YYNGEE. Study-wide results and limits: Roughly 27 sequences, all CD8+ CDR3, were shared between patients and controls. Levels of CD8+ Simpson's diversity were not significantly distinct in patients versus controls.

This clonotype was picked up many times. What it binds is not known. For CDR3 and TCR beta VDJ profiling, genomic DNA was the template used. MiXCR, applied by TCRdb to the reads, yields one record per CDR3 protein. The sample contains around 190,000 distinct CDR3 sequences, about 59% of which appear only once. The chain employs TRBV9 and TRBJ2-2; a weak D match, TRBD2 (6 bases). The receptor was isolated from a human donor in good health. Sequencing was performed on sorted CD4+, CD8+, or CD8+CD57+ T cells (not recorded which) from PBMCs. The CDR3 DNA sequence: TGTGCCAGCAGCTTGGGACTCCCCGGGGAGCTGTTTTTT. Protein product: CASSLGLPGELFF.